A single sample is the source of the 17 T cell receptor beta chains below, sequenced in a study of identical twins. One entry per CDR3 protein results from TCRdb running MiXCR on the 5' RACE reads. The repertoire holds 350,000 to 600,000 distinct CDR3 sequences, with 12% to 15% as singletons. Separately, the same data were catalogued under a study of yellow fever vaccine responses in identical twins.

The sample consisted of CD4+ T cells sorted from blood. The receptor source for this set is a woman aged 18-30 years in good health.

This clonotype has more than one count but fewer than ten. This chain uses TRBV7-2 with TRBJ2-7; 9 nucleotides agree with TRBD2. V shed 5 bases, J shed 1 base, and the junction held 9 bases outside the gene matches. The CDR3 runs to 16 residues. The V gene's germline CDR1 is SGHTA and CDR2 FQGNSA. The CDR3 DNA is TGTGCCAGCAGCCCAGCGGCTAGCGGGATTTCCTACGAGCAGTACTTC. Translation gives CASSPAASGISYEQYF.

The CDR3 region is CASSYGPKKPELKNIQYF. CDR3 in DNA: TGTGCCAGCAGTTACGGTCCTAAAAAGCCTGAGCTCAAAAACATTCAGTACTTC. The J gene is TRBJ2-4, the V gene TRBV28; D unclear. Per germline, CDR1 MDHEN and CDR2 SYDVKM. The CDR3 spans 18 residues. V gave up 4 bases and J gave up 3 bases, with 22 bases separating them. Filled out from reference TRBV28 and TRBJ2-4, the complete variable domain reads DVKVTQSSRYLVKRTGEKVFLECVQDMDHENMFWYRQDPGLGLRLIYFSYDVKMKEKGDIPEGYSVSREKKERFSLILESASTNQTSMYLCASSYGPKKPELKNIQYFGAGTRLSVL.

This clonotype was counted at least ten times. This chain uses TRBV29-1 with TRBJ2-1; 9 nucleotides agree with TRBD1. Trimming at V came to 5 bases and at J to 6 bases, leaving 8 bases not matched to a gene. Germline V lookup: CDR1 SQVTM, CDR2 ANQGSEA. This CDR3 comprises 14 residues. The CDR3 here is CSVKTGGSRNEQFF. For the CDR3, the DNA is TGCAGCGTTAAGACAGGGGGTAGTCGCAATGAGCAGTTCTTC.

This clonotype was observed a few times. The chain combines TRBV28 with TRBJ2-5; 8 nucleotides match TRBD1. This CDR3 spans 13 amino acids. The germline V gene has CDR1 MDHEN and CDR2 SYDVKM. With 4 bases clipped from V and 7 bases from J, the junction kept 5 bases outside the gene matches. CDR3 sequence: CASSSDRGRTQYF. The CDR3 nucleotides are TGTGCCAGCAGTTCTGACAGGGGCCGGACCCAGTACTTC. Filled out from reference TRBV28 and TRBJ2-5, the complete variable domain reads DVKVTQSSRYLVKRTGEKVFLECVQDMDHENMFWYRQDPGLGLRLIYFSYDVKMKEKGDIPEGYSVSREKKERFSLILESASTNQTSMYLCASSSDRGRTQYFGPGTRLLVL.

This clonotype turned up a few times. The V and J genes are TRBV2 and TRBJ2-2; 8 nucleotides line up with TRBD1. The V and J ends lost 4 bases and 7 bases, in that order; junction bases with no gene match: 5. The CDR3 runs 14 residues. Germline-derived CDR1 and CDR2 are SNHLY and FYNNEI. The CDR3 protein is CASSGQGAIGELFF. For the CDR3, the DNA is TGTGCCAGCAGTGGGCAGGGGGCCATCGGGGAGCTGTTTTTT.

This sequence joins TRBV4-3 and TRBJ2-2, with no clear D. CDR3 length: 15 amino acids. Trimming took off 1 base at V and 1 base at J, with 7 bases between the two ends. Germline CDR1 and CDR2: LGHNA and YSLEER. The CDR3 loop is CASSQALLNTGELFF. CDR3 DNA: TGCGCCAGCAGCCAAGCCCTTCTGAACACCGGGGAGCTGTTTTTT.

This clonotype was seen only a few times. This chain links TRBV20-1 with TRBJ2-7, with 8 bases fitting TRBD1. This CDR3 is 15 amino acids long. With V trimmed by 2 bases and J by 6 bases, 12 bases remained unmatched. CDR1 is DFQATT and CDR2 is SNEGSKA in the germline V gene (reference sequence). CDR3 coding DNA: TGCAGTGCTAGACAACCCGGGACAGGCCGATCCGAGCAGTACTTC. This gives the protein CSARQPGTGRSEQYF.

This clonotype was counted ten times or more. V and J are TRBV20-1 and TRBJ2-7; D might be TRBD1 (6 bases). Germline V gene data show CDR1 as DFQATT and CDR2 as SNEGSKA (reference sequence). The CDR3 totals 15 residues. With 0 bases removed from V and 0 bases from J, the gap between germline ends came to 12 bases. CDR3 coding DNA: TGCAGTGCTAGAGATCCCGCAGGGGACTCCTACGAGCAGTACTTC. As protein: CSARDPAGDSYEQYF.

This clonotype has only a few counts. The chain carries TRBV7-2 and TRBJ2-7; tentatively, D is TRBD1 (6 bases). Germline V gives CDR1 SGHTA, CDR2 FQGNSA. V dropped 5 bases and J dropped 3 bases, with 17 bases sitting between them. The CDR3 spans 15 residues. The CDR3 sequence: CASSPEVRTDYEQYF. The CDR3 DNA reads as TGTGCCAGCAGCCCGGAGGTACGGACAGACTACGAGCAGTACTTC.

This clonotype has ten or more counts. The rearrangement joins TRBV18 to TRBJ1-4, with no clear D. The CDR3 runs 11 residues. V gave up 8 bases and J gave up 3 bases, with 4 bases separating them. The germline V gene encodes CDR1 KGHSH and CDR2 LQKENI. The CDR3 coding sequence is TGTGCCAGCAGTCCTAATGAAAAACTGTTTTTT. Translated: CASSPNEKLFF.

The gene calls are TRBV4-2 and TRBJ2-3; 7 bases map to TRBD2. This CDR3 region has 17 residues. The trim removed 1 base at V and 3 bases at J, leaving 10 bases unmatched. Germline loops: CDR1 LGHNA, CDR2 YNFKEQ. The CDR3 region has the DNA TGTGCCAGCAGCCAAGGGAGAACTAGCGATGAAACAGATACGCAGTATTTT. This sequence encodes CASSQGRTSDETDTQYF.

With respect to this clonotype: One junction end does not reproduce the germline sequence, and a read error may be involved. The CDR3 DNA sequence: TGTGCCATCAGTGAGACGACAGGGGCGTCCACCGGGGAGCAGTTTTTT. This codes for CAISETTGASTGEQFF. The V gene is TRBV10-3, the J gene TRBJ2-2, with 8 positions matching TRBD1. Germline V gives CDR1 ENHRY, CDR2 SYGVKD. This CDR3 spans 16 amino acids.

This clonotype turned up a few times. The V gene is TRBV20-1, the J gene TRBJ2-4; 9 nucleotides match TRBD2. The junction had 14 bases not matched to a gene; V was cut back by 5 bases and J by 12 bases. Germline V lookup: CDR1 DFQATT, CDR2 SNEGSKA (reference sequence). The CDR3 has 14 amino acids. In nucleotides, the CDR3 is TGCAGTGCTCGACTCTCTCCGGCGGGAGGGGATCAGTACTTC. It translates to CSARLSPAGGDQYF.

The V gene is TRBV4-3, the J gene TRBJ2-1; 9 bases match TRBD2. The CDR3 extends over 15 amino acids. Trimming took 2 bases from V and 6 from J; bases not matched to a gene: 5. CDR1 is LGHNA, CDR2 YSLEER, per germline. DNA for the CDR3: TGCGCCAGCAGCCAACCGGGACTAGCAGTCAATGAGCAGTTCTTC. Translation gives CASSQPGLAVNEQFF.

This clonotype has just a few counts. The chain links TRBV15 to TRBJ1-1; a weak D match, TRBD1 (5 bases). V dropped 2 bases and J dropped 5 bases, with 9 bases sitting between them. The CDR3 is made up of 13 amino acids. Germline CDR1 and CDR2: LNHNV and YYDKDF (reference sequence). CDR3 bases: TGTGCCACCAGCAGACAGGGTTCTACTGAAGCTTTCTTT. Its translation is CATSRQGSTEAFF.

V usage is TRBV28 and J usage is TRBJ2-7, with 10 bases matching TRBD2. This CDR3 has 15 residues. V dropped 6 bases and J dropped 2; count of bases not matched to a gene: 7. Germline V gene sequence: CDR1 MDHEN, CDR2 SYDVKM. The CDR3 DNA reads as TGTGCCAGCAGCATGGGGCTAGCGGGAGCCTACGAGCAGTACTTC. This encodes CASSMGLAGAYEQYF.

This clonotype was found a few times. The J gene is TRBJ2-3, the V gene TRBV15, with TRBD2 identical over 10 bases. CDR1 and CDR2 from the germline V gene are LNHNV and YYDKDF (reference sequence). The CDR3 sequence is 16 residues long. J lost 0 bases, V lost 5 bases, and 5 bases had no gene match. The CDR3 nucleotides read TGTGCCACCAGCCCCCAGACTAGCGGGAGCACAGATACGCAGTATTTT. Translated: CATSPQTSGSTDTQYF.